The TCR beta chain described here comes from a study of shared clonotypes between healthy human individuals. Method: immunoSEQ multiplex PCR; TCRdb's copy keeps in-frame clones and lacks some. There are more than 2,000,000 clones in the sample; just over 90% occur only once, and 0.11% to 0.15% lies in the top ten. Deletions cut 5 bases from V and 3 bases from J, with 10 bases between. The CDR3 covers 12 residues. CDR1 is SQVTM and CDR2 is ANQGSEA in the germline V gene. The specimen was naive CD4+ T cells sorted from blood. Subset defined: CD45RA+ positively selected. This sequence joins TRBV29-1 and TRBJ2-5; D not certain. The clonotype originates from a man aged 18-30 years in good health. The CDR3 DNA reads TGCAGCGTTATTTGGGGAAAAGAGACCCAGTACTTC. Translated, it gives CSVIWGKETQYF.